These T cell receptor beta chains were read from a single sample in a study of Ad26.COV2.S vaccination and SARS-CoV-2 variants. Only in-frame clones appear in the TCRdb table, and some are missing; sequencing was by immunoSEQ multiplex PCR. The sample consists of 300,000 to 350,000 clones, about 89% of them appearing once. The starting material was peripheral blood, obtained in a trial of Ad26.COV2.S vaccine versus placebo. Source of these receptors: a person between 18 and 65 years old who received the Ad26.COV2.S COVID-19 vaccine or a placebo. Both conserved end residues are part of each CDR3. The D gene is left open where the match is weak.

NA	TRBV7-9	TRBJ2-3	CASSLRDFSTDTQYF
NA	TRBV28	TRBJ1-3	CASSLGSRGGSGNTIYF
TRBD2	TRBV5-4	TRBJ2-1	CASSFLQLAGYNEQFF
NA	TRBV4-1	TRBJ2-3	CASSQSTAVPSTDTQYF
NA	TRBV10-1	TRBJ2-7	CASSESVKYEQYF
NA	TRBV7-2	TRBJ2-4	CASSLRVPSLAKNIQYF
TRBD2	TRBV20-1	TRBJ2-7	CSASSGTSGSYEQYF
NA	TRBV2	TRBJ2-4	CASSALGLAKNIQYF
NA	TRBV5-1	TRBJ1-2	CASSRQGMYGYTF
NA	TRBV7-9	TRBJ1-2	CASSLGTASGGYTF
NA	TRBV6-2/TRBV6-3	TRBJ1-6	CASSQGIGSPLHF
NA	TRBV7-9	TRBJ2-7	CASSWTGNEQYF
NA	TRBV7-9	TRBJ2-3	CASSLVYGGRTDTQYF
NA	TRBV27	TRBJ2-2	CASSFTRQRSRELFF
TRBD1	TRBV6-5	TRBJ1-1	CASRGTGWRNTEAFF
NA	TRBV19	TRBJ1-5	CASSPQPRDQPQHF
TRBD1	TRBV7-9	TRBJ1-2	CASSPKQGDANDGYTF
NA	TRBV7-9	TRBJ1-5	CASSLSNQPQHF
NA	TRBV6-5	TRBJ1-2	CASLDPNYGYTF
TRBD2	TRBV3-1/TRBV3-2	TRBJ2-2	CASSQPSGGNTGELFF
TRBD1	TRBV7-2	TRBJ2-7	CASSPRDRGANYEQYF
TRBD1	TRBV19	TRBJ1-1	CASTGGYAEAFF